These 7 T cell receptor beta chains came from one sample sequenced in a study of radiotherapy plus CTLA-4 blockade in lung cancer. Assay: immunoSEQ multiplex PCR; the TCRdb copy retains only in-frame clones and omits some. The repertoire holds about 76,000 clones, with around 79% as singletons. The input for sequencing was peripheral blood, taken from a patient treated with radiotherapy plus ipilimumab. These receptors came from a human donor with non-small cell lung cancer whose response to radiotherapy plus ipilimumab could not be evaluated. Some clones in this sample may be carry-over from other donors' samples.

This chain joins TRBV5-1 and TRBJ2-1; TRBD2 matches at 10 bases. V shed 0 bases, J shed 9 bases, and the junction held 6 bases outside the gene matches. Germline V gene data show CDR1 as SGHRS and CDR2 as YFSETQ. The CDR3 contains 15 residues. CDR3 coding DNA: TGCGCCAGCAGCTTGGAGGCTAGCGGGGGCCTTGAGCAGTTCTTC. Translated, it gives CASSLEASGGLEQFF.

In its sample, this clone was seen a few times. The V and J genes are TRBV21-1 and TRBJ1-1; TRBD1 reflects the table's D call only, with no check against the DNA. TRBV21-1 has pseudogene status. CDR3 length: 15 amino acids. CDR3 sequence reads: CASSKEQGTTGSAFF. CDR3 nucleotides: TGTGCCAGCAGCAAAGAACAGGGGACAACCGGATCGGCTTTCTTT.

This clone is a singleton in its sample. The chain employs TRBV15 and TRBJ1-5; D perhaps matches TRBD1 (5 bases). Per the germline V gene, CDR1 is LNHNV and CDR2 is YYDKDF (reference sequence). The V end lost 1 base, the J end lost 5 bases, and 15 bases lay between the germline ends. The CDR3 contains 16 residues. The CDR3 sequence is CATSRGLTGRDQPQHF. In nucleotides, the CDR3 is TGTGCCACCAGCAGAGGCCTAACAGGTAGGGATCAGCCCCAGCATTTT.

The CDR3, as DNA: TGTGCCAGCAGCCCACCCGGACAGGCGGGGGGCTACACCTTC. Translated, it gives CASSPPGQAGGYTF. The chain has TRBV7-9 and TRBJ1-2; 7 positions agree with TRBD1. Germline V lookup: CDR1 SEHNR, CDR2 FQNEAQ (reference sequence). V lost 5 bases to trimming and J lost 8 bases; unmatched junction nucleotides: 11. CDR3 size: 14 residues.

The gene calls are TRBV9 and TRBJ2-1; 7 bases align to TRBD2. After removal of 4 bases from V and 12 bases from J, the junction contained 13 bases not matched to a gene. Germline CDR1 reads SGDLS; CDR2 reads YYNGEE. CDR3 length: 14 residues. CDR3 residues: CASSTSDVAWMQFF. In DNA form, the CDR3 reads TGTGCCAGCAGCACTAGCGATGTTGCGTGGATGCAGTTCTTC.

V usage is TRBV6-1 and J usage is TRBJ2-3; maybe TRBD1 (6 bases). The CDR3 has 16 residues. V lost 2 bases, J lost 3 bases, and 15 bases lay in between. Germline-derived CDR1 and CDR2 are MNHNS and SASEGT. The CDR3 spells CASSEIVGADTDTQYF. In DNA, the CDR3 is TGTGCCAGCAGTGAAATCGTGGGGGCTGATACAGATACGCAGTATTTT.

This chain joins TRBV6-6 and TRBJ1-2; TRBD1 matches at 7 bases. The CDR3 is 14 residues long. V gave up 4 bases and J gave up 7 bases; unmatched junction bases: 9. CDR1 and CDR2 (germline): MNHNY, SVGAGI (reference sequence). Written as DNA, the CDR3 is TGTGCCAGCAGTTCACACGACAGGGATGCTGGCTACACCTTC. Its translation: CASSSHDRDAGYTF.